This paragraph covers one TCR beta chain sequence. This entry comes from a study of T cells in tuberculosis. Study-level information: T cells were selected with CD1B tetramers loaded with glucose monomycolate.

Thawed, overnight-rested PBMC were stained with GMM-loaded CD1B tetramer, viability dye and anti-CD3, then sorted. CD1B tetramers were loaded with Rhodococcus equi-derived C32 glucose monomycolate. Before cryopreservation, the sorted PBMC lost their CD14-expressing monocytes. Whole-study results and caveats: T cells binding CD1B-GMM tetramer weakly possibly escaped the sort.

Chain pairing is unknown; alpha and beta were sequenced separately. Assay used: immunoSEQ multiplex PCR; TCRdb lists only in-frame clones, some missing. The sample lists about 88,000 clones; roughly 90% were seen once. The germline CDR1 and CDR2 sequences are SGHTA and FQGTGA. V lost 5 bases to trimming and J lost 4 bases, with 11 bases between them. There are 13 residues in the CDR3. The TCR originated in an adult woman with latent tuberculosis. The genes are TRBV7-3 and TRBJ1-2; D is uncertain. Sample: CD1b-GMM tetramer-negative cells sorted from PBMCs. In DNA, the CDR3 is TGTGCCAGCAGCCCCTCGACACTCTATGGCTACACCTTC. It is translated as CASSPSTLYGYTF.